Presented here are 18 T cell receptor beta chains from one specimen sequenced in a study of T cells after somatic rescue of genetic block. Sequencing used immunoSEQ multiplex PCR; TCRdb keeps in-frame clones, though not all of them. The sample holds tens of thousands of clones, approximately 91% seen once. The sequenced material came from peripheral blood mononuclear cells (PBMCs). These receptors all come from a man aged 25 to 45.

J is TRBJ2-1 and V is TRBV4-1; D remains ambiguous. The V and J ends lost 2 bases and 0 bases respectively, with 11 bases between them. Germline values: CDR1 MGHRA, CDR2 YSYEKL. The CDR3 consists of 16 residues. The CDR3 spells CASSQPLRSSYNEQFF. In DNA form, the CDR3 reads TGCGCCAGCAGCCAACCCCTACGCAGCTCCTACAATGAGCAGTTCTTC.

CDR3 nucleotide sequence: TGTGCCAGCACAGTAGGCATGAACACTGAAGCTTTCTTT. Its translation: CASTVGMNTEAFF. The chain links TRBV18 to TRBJ1-1; D is unclear. The CDR3 consists of 13 residues. Trimming took 8 bases from V and 0 from J, leaving 10 bases between them. The germline V gene encodes CDR1 KGHSH and CDR2 LQKENI.

The V gene is TRBV27, the J gene TRBJ2-7; D unclear. The CDR3 has 13 residues. V was pared by 2 bases and J by 1 base, with 6 bases between. The germline V gene has CDR1 MNHEY and CDR2 SMNVEV (reference sequence). Written as DNA, the CDR3 is TGTGCCAGCAGTTTAGGACCTTCCTACGAGCAGTACTTC. This translates into CASSLGPSYEQYF.

The V and J genes are TRBV10-3 and TRBJ2-7; D ambiguous. V was clipped by 0 bases and J by 2 bases, with 11 bases between them. Germline V CDR1 and CDR2: ENHRY, SYGVKD. CDR3 length: 15 residues. The CDR3 region is CAISESGGSPYEQYF. The CDR3 region has the DNA TGTGCCATCAGTGAGTCTGGTGGCAGTCCCTACGAGCAGTACTTC.

This chain connects TRBV4-1 to TRBJ2-3, with 7 bases aligning to TRBD1. J was trimmed by 4 bases and V by 9 bases; bases with no gene match: 10. This CDR3 contains 14 residues. Germline CDR1 MGHRA, CDR2 YSYEKL. This CDR3 is CASARGRESDTQYF. In nucleotides, the CDR3 is TGCGCCAGTGCTAGGGGGCGCGAGTCAGATACGCAGTATTTT.

The chain is built from TRBV6-1 and TRBJ2-2; D may be TRBD2 (7 bases). Looked up from germline, CDR1 is MNHNS and CDR2 is SASEGT. The CDR3 runs to 14 residues. The V end was cut by 5 bases, the J end by 4 bases, with 11 bases between. The CDR3: CASSRGASTGELFF. For the CDR3, the DNA is TGTGCCAGCAGTCGGGGGGCGAGCACCGGGGAGCTGTTTTTT.

The chain has TRBV6-1 and TRBJ2-5; 8 bases agree with TRBD1. CDR3 length equals 16 residues. After removal of 3 bases from V and 5 bases from J, the junction contained 11 bases not matched to a gene. Germline V gives CDR1 MNHNS, CDR2 SASEGT. CDR3 DNA sequence: TGTGCCAGCAGTGAGTACAGGGGGTTCGGAAGGGAGACCCAGTACTTC. Residues: CASSEYRGFGRETQYF.

The chain links TRBV25-1 to TRBJ2-7, with TRBD1 matching over 10 bases. This CDR3 is built from 14 residues. Trimming removed 7 bases from V and 7 bases from J; junction bases left unmatched: 10. The germline CDR1 and CDR2 sequences are MGHDK and SYGVNS. CDR3 region: CASTPGQGLREQYF. CDR3 sequence (DNA): TGTGCCAGCACCCCGGGACAGGGGCTACGAGAGCAGTACTTC.

The chain combines TRBV15 with TRBJ2-3; a weak D match, TRBD1 (5 bases). V lost 8 bases to trimming and J lost 0 bases, with 18 bases between them. Germline assignment: CDR1 LNHNV and CDR2 YYDKDF (reference sequence). The CDR3 is 16 amino acids. The DNA of the CDR3 is TGTGCCACCCGAGCCAGGGCAGCCACTAGCACAGATACGCAGTATTTT. Residues: CATRARAATSTDTQYF.

The J gene is TRBJ2-3, the V gene TRBV19, with 9 bases that match TRBD2. With 5 bases clipped from V and 0 bases from J, the junction kept 3 bases outside the gene matches. This CDR3 spans 15 amino acids. Germline-derived CDR1 and CDR2 are LNHDA and SQIVND (reference sequence). The CDR3 region is CASSDLAGSTDTQYF. CDR3 nucleotides: TGTGCCAGTAGTGATCTAGCGGGAAGCACAGATACGCAGTATTTT. Combining the CDR3 with reference TRBV19 and TRBJ2-3 gives the whole variable domain DGGITQSPKYLFRKEGQNVTLSCEQNLNHDAMYWYRQDPGQGLRLIYYSQIVNDFQKGDIAEGYSVSREKKESFPLTVTSAQKNPTAFYLCASSDLAGSTDTQYFGPGTRLTVL.

The V and J genes are TRBV4-3 and TRBJ1-3; D is unclear. Germline V gene sequence: CDR1 LGHNA, CDR2 YSLEER. This CDR3 has 13 amino acids. Trimming removed 4 bases at V and 0 bases at J, with 4 bases between. The CDR3 spells CASSRSSGNTIYF. CDR3 DNA: TGCGCCAGCAGCCGCAGCTCTGGAAACACCATATATTTT.

V gene TRBV5-8 combines with J gene TRBJ2-7; no clear D gene. With 4 bases removed from V and 1 base from J, the gap between germline ends came to 12 bases. CDR3 length: 14 amino acids. Germline values: CDR1 SGHTS, CDR2 YDEGEE. CDR3 DNA: TGTGCCAGCAGCGCGACTGGCGGTTCCTACGAGCAGTACTTC. Its translation: CASSATGGSYEQYF.

The sample holds one count of this clone. The V and J genes are TRBV6-6 and TRBJ2-7, with TRBD1 matching over 9 bases. The junction had 6 bases not matched to a gene; V was cut back by 6 bases and J by 3 bases. Per the germline V gene, CDR1 is MNHNY and CDR2 is SVGAGI (reference sequence). CDR3 length: 14 residues. The DNA of the CDR3 is TGTGCCAGCAGACAGGGGGGACAGGGCTACGAGCAGTACTTC. It codes for CASRQGGQGYEQYF.

This rearrangement joins TRBV20-1 to TRBJ2-3, with D possibly TRBD1 on 6 matching bases. This CDR3 is built from 11 residues. The ends were cut back, 5 bases at V and 9 bases at J, with 12 bases in the middle. Germline values: CDR1 DFQATT, CDR2 SNEGSKA (reference sequence). The CDR3 sequence is CSAQTTGTQYF. CDR3 DNA: TGCAGTGCTCAGACCACAGGGACGCAGTATTTT.

The chain is built from TRBV21-1 and TRBJ2-1; the table's TRBD2 call for D was not verified on the DNA. TRBV21-1 is a pseudogene locus. This CDR3 is 15 amino acids long. The CDR3 region is CASRRLAGVGNEQFF. The CDR3, as DNA: TGTGCCAGCAGGCGACTAGCGGGGGTAGGCAATGAGCAGTTCTTC.

V gene TRBV7-9 combines with J gene TRBJ2-5; D not certain. The CDR3 runs 13 residues. V gave up 2 bases and J gave up 4 bases, with 8 bases separating them. Germline CDR1 and CDR2: SEHNR and FQNEAQ (reference sequence). The CDR3 DNA follows: TGTGCCAGCAGCTTATTGGGCGCAGAGACCCAGTACTTC. Amino acid sequence: CASSLLGAETQYF.

The CDR3 DNA is TGTGCCAGCAGCGTAGGCGGGGGTAACTACAATGAGCAGTTCTTC. This translates into CASSVGGGNYNEQFF. V usage is TRBV9 and J usage is TRBJ2-1; 7 bases are a match to TRBD2. This CDR3 is 15 amino acids long. Unmatched junction bases numbered 3, after V lost 0 bases and J lost 3 bases. CDR1 SGDLS and CDR2 YYNGEE come from the germline V gene.

The J gene is TRBJ2-7, the V gene TRBV27; tentatively, D is TRBD2 (6 bases). Germline V lookup: CDR1 MNHEY, CDR2 SMNVEV (reference sequence). The length of the CDR3 is 16 residues. The germline V and J ends were trimmed by 3 bases and 5 bases, with 20 bases remaining between them. The DNA for the CDR3 is TGTGCCAGCAGTTTTACAGGCTGGAGGGCGAGCGACGAGCAGTACTTC. Residues: CASSFTGWRASDEQYF.